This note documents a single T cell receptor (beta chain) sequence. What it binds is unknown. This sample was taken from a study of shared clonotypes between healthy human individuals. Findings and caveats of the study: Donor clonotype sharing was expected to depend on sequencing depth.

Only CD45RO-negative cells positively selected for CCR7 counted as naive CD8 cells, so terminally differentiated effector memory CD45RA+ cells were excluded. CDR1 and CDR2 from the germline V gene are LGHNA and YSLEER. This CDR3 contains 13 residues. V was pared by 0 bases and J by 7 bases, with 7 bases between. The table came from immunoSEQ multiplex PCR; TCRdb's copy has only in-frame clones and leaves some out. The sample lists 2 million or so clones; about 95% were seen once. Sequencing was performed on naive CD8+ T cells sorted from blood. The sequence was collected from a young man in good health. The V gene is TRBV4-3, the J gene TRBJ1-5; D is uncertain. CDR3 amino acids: CASSQDDYQPQHF. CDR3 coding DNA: TGCGCCAGCAGCCAAGATGACTACCAGCCCCAGCATTTT.